This T cell receptor beta chain was identified during a study of T cell repertoires in cytomegalovirus infection. On the study more broadly: CMV infection plus the matching HLA type was flagged by public TCR beta signatures.

TCRdb ran MiXCR on the reads and lists one entry per CDR3 protein. The sample holds around 350,000 distinct CDR3 sequences, around 18% seen once. CDR1 and CDR2 (germline): MDHEN, SYDVKM. The CDR3 consists of 14 residues. V lost 5 bases and J lost 8; bases outside the gene matches: 11. General study results and limits: Adding up the frequency of public TCR beta families identified people who carried CMV plus the relevant HLA. Dominating the ex vivo response were TCR beta clonotypes that were CMV-specific and HLA-C-restricted.

This clonotype was observed a handful of times. Its target is unknown. J is TRBJ1-2 and V is TRBV28; 7 nucleotides line up with TRBD1. This receptor was obtained from a human donor in good health (CMV status not recorded). Some clones in this sample may be carry-over from other donors' samples. The sample taken for sequencing was PBMCs. CDR3 sequence reads: CASSTTGAVGGYTF. The DNA of the CDR3 is TGTGCCAGCAGTACCACAGGGGCTGTAGGGGGCTACACCTTC.